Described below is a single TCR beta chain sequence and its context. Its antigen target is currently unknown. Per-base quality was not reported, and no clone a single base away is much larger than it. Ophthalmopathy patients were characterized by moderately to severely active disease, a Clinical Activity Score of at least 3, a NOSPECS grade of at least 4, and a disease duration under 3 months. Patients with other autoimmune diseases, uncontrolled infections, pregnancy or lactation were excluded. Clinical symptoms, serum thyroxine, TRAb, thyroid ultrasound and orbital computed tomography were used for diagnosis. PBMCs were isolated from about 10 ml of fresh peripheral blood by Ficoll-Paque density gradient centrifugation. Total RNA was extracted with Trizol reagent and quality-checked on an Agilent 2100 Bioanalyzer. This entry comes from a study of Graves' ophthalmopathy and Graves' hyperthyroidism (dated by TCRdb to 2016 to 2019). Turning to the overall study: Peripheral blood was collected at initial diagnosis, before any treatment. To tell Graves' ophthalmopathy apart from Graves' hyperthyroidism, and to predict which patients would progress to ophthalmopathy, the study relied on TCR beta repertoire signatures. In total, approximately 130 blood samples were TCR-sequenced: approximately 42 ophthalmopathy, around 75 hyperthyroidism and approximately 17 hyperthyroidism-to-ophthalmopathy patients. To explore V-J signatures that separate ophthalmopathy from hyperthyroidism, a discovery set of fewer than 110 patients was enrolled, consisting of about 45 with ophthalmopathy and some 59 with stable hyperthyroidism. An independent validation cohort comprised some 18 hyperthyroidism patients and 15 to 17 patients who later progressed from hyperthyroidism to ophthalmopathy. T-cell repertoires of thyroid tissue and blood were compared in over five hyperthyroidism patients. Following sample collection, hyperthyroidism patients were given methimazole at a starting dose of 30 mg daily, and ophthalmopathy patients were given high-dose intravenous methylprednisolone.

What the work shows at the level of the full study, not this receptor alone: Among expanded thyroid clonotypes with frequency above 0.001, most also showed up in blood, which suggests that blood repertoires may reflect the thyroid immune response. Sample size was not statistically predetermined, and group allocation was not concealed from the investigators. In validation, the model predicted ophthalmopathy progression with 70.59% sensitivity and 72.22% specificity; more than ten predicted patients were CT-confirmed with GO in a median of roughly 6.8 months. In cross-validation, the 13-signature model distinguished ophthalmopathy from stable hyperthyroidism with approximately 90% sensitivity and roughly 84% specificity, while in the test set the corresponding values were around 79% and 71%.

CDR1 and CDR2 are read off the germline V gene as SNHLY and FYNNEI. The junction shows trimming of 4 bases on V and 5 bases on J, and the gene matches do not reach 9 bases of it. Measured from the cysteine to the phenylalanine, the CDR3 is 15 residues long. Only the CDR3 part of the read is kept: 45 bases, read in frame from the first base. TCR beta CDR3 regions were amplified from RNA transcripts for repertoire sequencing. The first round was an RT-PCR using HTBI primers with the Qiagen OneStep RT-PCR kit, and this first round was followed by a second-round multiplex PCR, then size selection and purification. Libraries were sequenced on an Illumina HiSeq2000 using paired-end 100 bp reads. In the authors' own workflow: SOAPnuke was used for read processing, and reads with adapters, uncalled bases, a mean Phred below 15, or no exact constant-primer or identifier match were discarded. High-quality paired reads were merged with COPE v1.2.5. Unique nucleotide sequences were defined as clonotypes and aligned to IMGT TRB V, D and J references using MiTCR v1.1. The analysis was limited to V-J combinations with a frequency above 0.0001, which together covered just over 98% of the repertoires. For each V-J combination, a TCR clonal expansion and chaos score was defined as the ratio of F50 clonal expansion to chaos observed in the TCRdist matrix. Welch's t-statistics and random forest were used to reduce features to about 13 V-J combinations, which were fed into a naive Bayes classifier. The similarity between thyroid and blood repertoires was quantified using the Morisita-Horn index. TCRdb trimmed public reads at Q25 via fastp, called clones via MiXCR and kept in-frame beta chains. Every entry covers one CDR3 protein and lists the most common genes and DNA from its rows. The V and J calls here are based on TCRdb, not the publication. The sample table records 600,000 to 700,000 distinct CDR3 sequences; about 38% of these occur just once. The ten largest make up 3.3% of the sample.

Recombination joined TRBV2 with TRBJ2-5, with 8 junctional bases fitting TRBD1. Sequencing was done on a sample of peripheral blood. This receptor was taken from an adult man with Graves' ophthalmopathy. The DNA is TGTGCCAGCAGTGGATATGGGACAGGCGGCGAGACCCAGTACTTC. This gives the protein CASSGYGTGGETQYF.